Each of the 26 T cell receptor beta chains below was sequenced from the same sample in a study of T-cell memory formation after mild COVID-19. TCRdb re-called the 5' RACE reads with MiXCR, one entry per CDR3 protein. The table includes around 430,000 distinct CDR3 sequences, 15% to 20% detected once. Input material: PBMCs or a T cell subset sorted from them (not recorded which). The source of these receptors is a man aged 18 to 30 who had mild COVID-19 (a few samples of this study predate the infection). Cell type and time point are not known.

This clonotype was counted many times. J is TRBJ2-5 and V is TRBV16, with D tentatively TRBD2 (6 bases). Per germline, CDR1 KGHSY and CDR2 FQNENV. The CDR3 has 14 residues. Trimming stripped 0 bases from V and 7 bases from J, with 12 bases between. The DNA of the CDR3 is TGTGCCAGCAGCCAATCAGGAGGGTCCGGGACCCAGTACTTC. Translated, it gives CASSQSGGSGTQYF.

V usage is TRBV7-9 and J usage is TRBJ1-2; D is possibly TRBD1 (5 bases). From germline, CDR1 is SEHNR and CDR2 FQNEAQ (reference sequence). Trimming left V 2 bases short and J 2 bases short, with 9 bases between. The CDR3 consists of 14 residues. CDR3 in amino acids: CASSLWGLNYGYTF. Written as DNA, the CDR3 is TGTGCCAGCAGCTTATGGGGGTTAAACTATGGCTACACCTTC.

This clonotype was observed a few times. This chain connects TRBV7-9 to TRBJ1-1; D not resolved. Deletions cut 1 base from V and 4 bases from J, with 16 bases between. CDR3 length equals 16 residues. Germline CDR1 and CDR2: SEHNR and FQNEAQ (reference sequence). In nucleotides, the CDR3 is TGTGCCAGCAGCTTAGAAGGGTGGTACGGCGGCACTGAAGCTTTCTTT. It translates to CASSLEGWYGGTEAFF.

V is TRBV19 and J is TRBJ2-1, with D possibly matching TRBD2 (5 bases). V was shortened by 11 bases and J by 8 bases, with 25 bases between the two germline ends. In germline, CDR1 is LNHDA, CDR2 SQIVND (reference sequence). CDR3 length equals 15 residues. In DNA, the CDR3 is TGTGCCTGTAAAACTCGGACGCCTCACGGGGATGAGCAGTTCTTC. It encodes CACKTRTPHGDEQFF.

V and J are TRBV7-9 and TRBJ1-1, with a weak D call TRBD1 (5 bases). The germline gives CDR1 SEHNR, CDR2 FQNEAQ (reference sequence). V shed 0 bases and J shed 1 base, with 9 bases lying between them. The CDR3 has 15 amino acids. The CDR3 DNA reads TGTGCCAGCAGCTTAGCACAGGCTCCGAACACTGAAGCTTTCTTT. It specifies CASSLAQAPNTEAFF.

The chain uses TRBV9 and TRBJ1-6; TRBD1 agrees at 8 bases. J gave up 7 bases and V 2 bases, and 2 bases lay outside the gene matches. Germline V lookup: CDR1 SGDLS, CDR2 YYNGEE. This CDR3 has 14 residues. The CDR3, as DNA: TGTGCCAGCAGCGTGGACAGGGCGAATTCACCCCTCCACTTT. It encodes CASSVDRANSPLHF.

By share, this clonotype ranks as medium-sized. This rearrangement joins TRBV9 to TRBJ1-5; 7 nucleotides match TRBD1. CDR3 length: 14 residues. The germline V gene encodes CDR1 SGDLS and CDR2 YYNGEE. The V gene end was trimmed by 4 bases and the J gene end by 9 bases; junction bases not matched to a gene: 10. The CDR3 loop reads CASSPGGAGGPQHF. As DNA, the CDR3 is TGTGCCAGCAGCCCAGGGGGGGCTGGCGGGCCCCAGCATTTT.

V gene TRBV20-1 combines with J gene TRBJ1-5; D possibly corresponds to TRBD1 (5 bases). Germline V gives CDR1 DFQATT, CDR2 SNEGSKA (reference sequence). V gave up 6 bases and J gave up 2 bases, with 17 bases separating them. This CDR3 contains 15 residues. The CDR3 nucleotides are TGCAGTGCACGACCCCCAGGGTCAGGCAATCAGCCCCAGCATTTT. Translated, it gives CSARPPGSGNQPQHF.

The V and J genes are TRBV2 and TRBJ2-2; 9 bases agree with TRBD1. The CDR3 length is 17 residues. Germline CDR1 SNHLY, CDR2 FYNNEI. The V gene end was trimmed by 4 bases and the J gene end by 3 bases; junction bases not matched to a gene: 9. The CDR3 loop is CASSGYRGRRDTGELFF. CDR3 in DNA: TGTGCCAGCAGTGGGTACAGGGGGCGCAGGGACACCGGGGAGCTGTTTTTT.

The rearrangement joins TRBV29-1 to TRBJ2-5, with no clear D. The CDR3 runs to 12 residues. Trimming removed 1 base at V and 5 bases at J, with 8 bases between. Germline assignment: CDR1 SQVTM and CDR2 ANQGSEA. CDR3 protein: CSVEVIGETQYF. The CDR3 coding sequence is TGCAGCGTTGAAGTAATCGGGGAGACCCAGTACTTC.

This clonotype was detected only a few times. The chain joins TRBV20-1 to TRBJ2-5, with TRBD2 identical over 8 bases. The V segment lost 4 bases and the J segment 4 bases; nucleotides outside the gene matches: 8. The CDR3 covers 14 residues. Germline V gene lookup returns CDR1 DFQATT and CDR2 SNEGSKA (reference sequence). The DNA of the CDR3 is TGCAGTGCTACCCTCGGGGGGGCCGGAGAGACCCAGTACTTC. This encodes CSATLGGAGETQYF.

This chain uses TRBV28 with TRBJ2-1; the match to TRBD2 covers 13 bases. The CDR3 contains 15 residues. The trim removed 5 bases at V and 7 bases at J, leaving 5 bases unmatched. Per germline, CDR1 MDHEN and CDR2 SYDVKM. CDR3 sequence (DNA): TGTGCCAGCAGTCCGACTAGCGGGGGGAGGAATGAGCAGTTCTTC. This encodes CASSPTSGGRNEQFF. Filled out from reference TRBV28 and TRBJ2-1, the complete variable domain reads DVKVTQSSRYLVKRTGEKVFLECVQDMDHENMFWYRQDPGLGLRLIYFSYDVKMKEKGDIPEGYSVSREKKERFSLILESASTNQTSMYLCASSPTSGGRNEQFFGPGTRLTVL.

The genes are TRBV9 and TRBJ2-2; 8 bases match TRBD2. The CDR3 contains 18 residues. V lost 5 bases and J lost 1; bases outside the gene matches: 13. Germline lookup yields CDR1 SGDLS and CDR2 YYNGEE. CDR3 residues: CASRPGAGGGMNTGELFF. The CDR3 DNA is TGTGCCAGCAGGCCGGGTGCCGGCGGGGGGATGAACACCGGGGAGCTGTTTTTT. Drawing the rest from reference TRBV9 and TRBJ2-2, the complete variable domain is DSGVTQTPKHLITATGQRVTLRCSPRSGDLSVYWYQQSLDQGLQFLIQYYNGEERAKGNILERFSAQQFPDLHSELNLSSLELGDSALYFCASRPGAGGGMNTGELFFGEGSRLTVL.

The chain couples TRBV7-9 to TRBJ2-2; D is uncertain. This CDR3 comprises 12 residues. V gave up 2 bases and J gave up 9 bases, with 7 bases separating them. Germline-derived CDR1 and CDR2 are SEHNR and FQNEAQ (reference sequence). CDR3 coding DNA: TGTGCCAGCAGCTTACCGGCCCGGGAGCTGTTTTTT. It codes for CASSLPARELFF.

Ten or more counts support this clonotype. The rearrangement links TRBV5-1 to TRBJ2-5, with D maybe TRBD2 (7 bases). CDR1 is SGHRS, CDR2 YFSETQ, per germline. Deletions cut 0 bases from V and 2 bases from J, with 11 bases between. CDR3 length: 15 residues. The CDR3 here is CASSLEGGGQETQYF. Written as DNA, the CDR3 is TGCGCCAGCAGCTTGGAAGGGGGAGGGCAAGAGACCCAGTACTTC.

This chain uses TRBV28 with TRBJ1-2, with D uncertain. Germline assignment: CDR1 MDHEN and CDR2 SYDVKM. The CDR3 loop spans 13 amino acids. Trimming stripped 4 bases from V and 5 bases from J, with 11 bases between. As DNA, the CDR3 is TGTGCCAGCAGTTCGCCATCGCGATATGGCTACACCTTC. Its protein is CASSSPSRYGYTF.

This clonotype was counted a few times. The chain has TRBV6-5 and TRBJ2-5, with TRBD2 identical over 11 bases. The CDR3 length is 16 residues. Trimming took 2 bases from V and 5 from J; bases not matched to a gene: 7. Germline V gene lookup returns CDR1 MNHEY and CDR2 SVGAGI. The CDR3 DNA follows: TGTGCCAGCAGTTACGGGCTAGCGGGGGGCGGTGAGACCCAGTACTTC. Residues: CASSYGLAGGGETQYF.

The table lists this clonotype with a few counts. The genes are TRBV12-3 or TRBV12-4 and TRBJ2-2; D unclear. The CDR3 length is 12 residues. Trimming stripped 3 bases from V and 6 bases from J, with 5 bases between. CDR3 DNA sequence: TGTGCCAGCAGTTTTGCCGCCGGGGAGCTGTTTTTT. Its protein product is CASSFAAGELFF.

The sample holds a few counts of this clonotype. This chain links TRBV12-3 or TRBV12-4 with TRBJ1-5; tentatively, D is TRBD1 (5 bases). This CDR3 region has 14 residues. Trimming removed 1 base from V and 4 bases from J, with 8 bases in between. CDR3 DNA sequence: TGTGCCAGCAGTTTAGGGGGACCGAATCAGCCCCAGCATTTT. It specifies CASSLGGPNQPQHF.

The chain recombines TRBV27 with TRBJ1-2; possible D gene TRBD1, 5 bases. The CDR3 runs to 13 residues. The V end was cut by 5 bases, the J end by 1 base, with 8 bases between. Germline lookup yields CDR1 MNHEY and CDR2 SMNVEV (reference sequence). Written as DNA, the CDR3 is TGTGCCAGCAGTACCAGGGTTAACTATGGCTACACCTTC. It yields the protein CASSTRVNYGYTF.

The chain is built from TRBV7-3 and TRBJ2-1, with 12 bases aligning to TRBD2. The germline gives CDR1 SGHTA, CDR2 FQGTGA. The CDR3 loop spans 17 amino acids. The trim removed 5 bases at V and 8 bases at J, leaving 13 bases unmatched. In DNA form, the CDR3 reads TGTGCCAGCAGCAAAACCCCTACTAGCGGGGGGTCTGATGAGCAGTTCTTC. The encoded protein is CASSKTPTSGGSDEQFF.

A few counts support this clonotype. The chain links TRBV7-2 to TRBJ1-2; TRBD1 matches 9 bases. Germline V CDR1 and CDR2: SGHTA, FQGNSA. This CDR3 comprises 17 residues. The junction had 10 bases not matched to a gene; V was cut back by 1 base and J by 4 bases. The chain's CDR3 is CASSLVLDRGLSYGYTF. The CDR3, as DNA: TGTGCCAGCAGCTTAGTTCTGGACAGGGGTCTCAGCTATGGCTACACCTTC.

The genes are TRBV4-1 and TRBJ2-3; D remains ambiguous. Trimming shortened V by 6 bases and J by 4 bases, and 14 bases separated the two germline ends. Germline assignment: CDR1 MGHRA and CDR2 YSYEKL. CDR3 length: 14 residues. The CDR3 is CASRDGLRSDTQYF. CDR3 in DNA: TGCGCCAGCAGAGACGGGTTACGTTCAGATACGCAGTATTTT.

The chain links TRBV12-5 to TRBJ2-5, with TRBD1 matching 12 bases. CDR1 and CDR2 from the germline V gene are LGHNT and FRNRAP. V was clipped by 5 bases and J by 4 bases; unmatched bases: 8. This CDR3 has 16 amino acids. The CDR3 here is CASGPTGGQGAETQYF. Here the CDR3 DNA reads TGTGCTAGTGGTCCGACTGGGGGACAGGGGGCAGAGACCCAGTACTTC.

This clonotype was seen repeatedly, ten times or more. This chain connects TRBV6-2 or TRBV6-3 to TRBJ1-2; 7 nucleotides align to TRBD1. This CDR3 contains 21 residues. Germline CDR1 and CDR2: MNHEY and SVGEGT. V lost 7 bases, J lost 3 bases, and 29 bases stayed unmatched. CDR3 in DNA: TGTGCCAGCACCCTTTTATGGGACAGCTGGATATCAGGGGCGCGTCACTATGGCTACACCTTC. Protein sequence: CASTLLWDSWISGARHYGYTF.

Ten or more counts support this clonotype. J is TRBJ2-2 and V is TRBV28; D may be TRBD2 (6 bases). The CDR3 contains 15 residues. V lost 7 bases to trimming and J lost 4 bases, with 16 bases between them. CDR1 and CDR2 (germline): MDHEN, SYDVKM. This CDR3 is CASTLSGGVTGELFF. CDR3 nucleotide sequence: TGTGCCAGCACCTTGAGTGGCGGGGTCACCGGGGAGCTGTTTTTT.